This passage covers 11 T cell receptor beta chains from one sample sequenced in a study of breast tumors, draining lymph nodes, adjacent tissues. Samples came from axillary lymph nodes draining the breast cancer. TCRdb reanalysed the multiplex PCR reads using MiXCR and keeps one entry per CDR3 protein. The sample includes under 250,000 distinct CDR3 sequences, about 30% of them seen just once. The material sequenced was axillary lymph node tissue. The source of these receptors is a female donor with breast cancer. Some clones in this sample may be carry-over from other donors' samples.

At least ten counts were recorded for this clonotype. This chain links TRBV15 with TRBJ2-7; D possibly corresponds to TRBD2 (5 bases). The CDR3 is made up of 14 amino acids. Trimming removed 0 bases from V and 7 bases from J, with 13 bases in between. From germline, CDR1 is LNHNV and CDR2 YYDKDF (reference sequence). This chain's CDR3 is CATSRDRGVGEQYF. The CDR3 DNA reads as TGTGCCACCAGCAGAGATCGGGGAGTCGGGGAGCAGTACTTC. The full variable domain, its missing parts supplied by reference TRBV15 and TRBJ2-7, is DAMVIQNPRYQVTQFGKPVTLSCSQTLNHNVMYWYQQKSSQAPKLLFHYYDKDFNNEADTPDNFQSRRPNTSFCFLDIRSPGLGDTAMYLCATSRDRGVGEQYFGPGTRLTVT.

At least ten counts were recorded for this clonotype. This chain uses TRBV7-2 with TRBJ2-1; possibly TRBD2 for D (6 bases). The CDR3 has 15 amino acids. V lost 4 bases, J lost 3 bases, and 13 bases lay in between. CDR1 SGHTA and CDR2 FQGNSA come from the germline V gene. Here the CDR3 reads CASSSVRSGYNEQFF. The CDR3 region has the DNA TGTGCCAGCAGCTCCGTCCGTAGCGGCTACAATGAGCAGTTCTTC.

This clonotype was detected ten times or more. The chain recombines TRBV5-8 with TRBJ2-7; 7 bases fit TRBD1. The V gene end was trimmed by 0 bases and the J gene end by 5 bases; junction bases not matched to a gene: 5. The length of the CDR3 is 14 residues. Germline V gene data show CDR1 as SGHTS and CDR2 as YDEGEE. CDR3 sequence reads: CASSLDRGNNEQYF. The CDR3 DNA reads as TGTGCCAGCAGCTTGGACAGGGGAAACAACGAGCAGTACTTC.

The gene calls are TRBV4-1 and TRBJ1-5; a possible D gene is TRBD1 (5 bases). V shed 3 bases and J shed 0 bases, with 9 bases lying between them. This CDR3 region has 15 residues. Per germline, CDR1 MGHRA and CDR2 YSYEKL. The CDR3 here is CASSQSGTSNQPQHF. DNA of the CDR3: TGCGCCAGCAGCCAGAGCGGGACTAGCAATCAGCCCCAGCATTTT.

This clonotype was recorded many times. V and J are TRBV4-2 and TRBJ2-7, with 7 bases aligning to TRBD2. The germline V gene encodes CDR1 LGHNA and CDR2 YNFKEQ. This CDR3 contains 15 residues. The V gene end was trimmed by 4 bases and the J gene end by 2 bases; junction bases not matched to a gene: 8. The CDR3 DNA is TGTGCCAGCAGCCCAGGGAGGGGCTCAACCTACGAGCAGTACTTC. Translated: CASSPGRGSTYEQYF.

This clonotype has at least ten counts. The rearrangement joins TRBV7-2 to TRBJ2-6; unclear D gene. V lost 1 base to trimming and J lost 0 bases, with 4 bases between them. The germline CDR1 and CDR2 sequences are SGHTA and FQGNSA. The CDR3 sequence is 15 residues long. The CDR3 spells CASSLDLSGANVLTF. The CDR3 DNA follows: TGTGCCAGCAGCTTAGACCTCTCTGGGGCCAACGTCCTGACTTTC.

With regard to this clonotype: A much larger clone differs by one base, so this may be a read error. This chain uses TRBV5-6 with TRBJ2-7; possible D gene TRBD2, 6 bases. Trimming left V 2 bases short and J 2 bases short, with 11 bases between. The CDR3 loop spans 14 amino acids. Germline CDR1 is SGHDT and CDR2 is YYEEEE. The DNA of the CDR3 is TGTGCCAGCAGCTTCACTAGCAGGGCCTACGAGCAGTACTTC. It is translated as CASSFTSRAYEQYF.

At least ten counts were recorded for this clonotype. The rearrangement uses TRBV4-1 and TRBJ2-7, with TRBD1 matching over 9 bases. Looked up from germline, CDR1 is MGHRA and CDR2 is YSYEKL. After removal of 3 bases from V and 3 bases from J, the junction contained 6 bases not matched to a gene. The CDR3 runs to 15 residues. Here the CDR3 reads CASSHPGTGIYEQYF. CDR3 coding DNA: TGCGCCAGCAGCCATCCCGGGACAGGGATCTACGAGCAGTACTTC.

This clonotype was seen repeatedly, ten times or more. Compared with germline, one end of the junction differs, possibly owing to a read error. This chain uses TRBV18 with TRBJ2-2; D gene unclear. The V gene's germline CDR1 is KGHSH and CDR2 LQKENI. The CDR3 is made up of 12 amino acids. The CDR3 region has the DNA TGCGCCAGCAGCCGGGACACCGGGGAGCTGTTTTTT. Encoded protein: CASSRDTGELFF.

Regarding this clonotype: A read error is possible here, since a much larger clone lies one base away. This chain connects TRBV6-4 to TRBJ2-7; D gene uncertain. Trimming took off 6 bases at V and 1 base at J, with 10 bases between the two ends. The CDR3 has 13 amino acids. Germline V gene data show CDR1 as MRHNA and CDR2 as SNTAGT. DNA for the CDR3: TGTGCCAGCAGACGTAAAGATTCCTACGAGCAGTACTTC. Its protein is CASRRKDSYEQYF.

The rearrangement joins TRBV9 to TRBJ1-4, with a tentative D call TRBD1 (5 bases). This CDR3 comprises 20 residues. The ends were cut back, 1 base at V and 5 bases at J, with 27 bases in the middle. Looked up from germline, CDR1 is SGDLS and CDR2 is YYNGEE. The CDR3 DNA reads TGTGCCAGCAGCGTACCCCCTTACCCACGGGGGAGACAGTTAAATGAAAAACTGTTTTTT. It encodes CASSVPPYPRGRQLNEKLFF.